The 2 T cell receptor beta chains in this list originate from one sample, sequenced in a study of CD8+ T cells in alopecia areata. Reverse transcribed after extraction, RNA yielded cDNA as the sequencing template. Profiling relied on immunoSEQ multiplex PCR, and the TCRdb table lists in-frame clones only, not all of them. The profile shows about 190,000 clones, 50% to 60% of them singletons. As for treatment: oral pan-JAK inhibitor, 5-10 mg twice daily. The sample was CD4+ T cells sorted from blood, taken at week 4, from a patient treated with tofacitinib. The receptors derive from a human donor with alopecia areata.

V usage is TRBV25-1 and J usage is TRBJ2-7, with 8 bases matching TRBD2. Germline-derived CDR1 and CDR2 are MGHDK and SYGVNS. V lost 4 bases to trimming and J lost 6 bases; unmatched junction nucleotides: 5. This CDR3 spans 13 amino acids. The CDR3 nucleotides read TGTGCCAGCAGTGCCGGGGGGGCCTTCGAGCAGTACTTC. It codes for CASSAGGAFEQYF.

The genes are TRBV5-6 and TRBJ1-5; no definite D call. Germline CDR1 SGHDT, CDR2 YYEEEE. The CDR3 length is 13 residues. The V end lost 2 bases, the J end lost 1 base, and 4 bases lay between the germline ends. The CDR3 loop is CASSLRSNQPQHF. CDR3 coding DNA: TGTGCCAGCAGCTTACGAAGCAATCAGCCCCAGCATTTT.